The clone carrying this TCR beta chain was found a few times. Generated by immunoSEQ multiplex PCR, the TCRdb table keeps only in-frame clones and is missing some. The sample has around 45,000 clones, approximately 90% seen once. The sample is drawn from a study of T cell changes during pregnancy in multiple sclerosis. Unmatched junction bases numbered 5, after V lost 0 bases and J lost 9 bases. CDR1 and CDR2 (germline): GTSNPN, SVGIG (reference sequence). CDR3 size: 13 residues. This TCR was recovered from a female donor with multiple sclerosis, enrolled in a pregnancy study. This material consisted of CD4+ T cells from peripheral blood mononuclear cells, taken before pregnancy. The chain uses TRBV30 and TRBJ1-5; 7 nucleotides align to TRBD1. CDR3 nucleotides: TGTGCCTGGAGTGTAACAGGGGAAAGGCCCCAGCATTTT. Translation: CAWSVTGERPQHF.